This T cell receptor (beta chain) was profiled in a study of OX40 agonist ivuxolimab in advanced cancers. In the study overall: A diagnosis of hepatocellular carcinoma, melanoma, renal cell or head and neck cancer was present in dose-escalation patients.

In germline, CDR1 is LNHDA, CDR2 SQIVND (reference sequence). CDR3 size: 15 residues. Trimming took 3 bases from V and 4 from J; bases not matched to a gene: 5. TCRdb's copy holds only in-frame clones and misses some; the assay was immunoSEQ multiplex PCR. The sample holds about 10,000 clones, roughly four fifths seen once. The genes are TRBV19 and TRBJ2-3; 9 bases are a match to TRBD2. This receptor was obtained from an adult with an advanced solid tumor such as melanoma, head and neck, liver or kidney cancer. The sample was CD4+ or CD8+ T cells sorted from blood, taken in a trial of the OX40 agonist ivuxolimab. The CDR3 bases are TGTGCCAGTAGTATTCGCGGGGGGGACTCAGATACGCAGTATTTT. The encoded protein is CASSIRGGDSDTQYF.